This T cell receptor beta chain stems from a study of T cell responses to AZD1222 COVID-19 vaccine. Study at large: Recipients boosted at about 4 weeks or about 12 weeks are pooled. Overall study results and limits: Two AZD1222 administrations were followed by greater Spike-specific TCR breadth and depth.

Germline CDR1 reads SGHAT; CDR2 reads FQNNGV. The germline V and J ends were trimmed by 5 bases and 7 bases, with 20 bases remaining between them. This CDR3 contains 15 residues. Of note for this clone: Its antigen is as yet unknown.

Measured with immunoSEQ multiplex PCR; TCRdb has only the in-frame clones, and not every one. The sample holds more than 110,000 clones; about 93% are singletons and the top ten take approximately 4.9%. The chain employs TRBV11-2 and TRBJ2-5; D possibly corresponds to TRBD2 (6 bases). Sample: peripheral blood, taken on day 0 of AZD1222 vaccination. This TCR derives from an adult in good health. CDR3 DNA: TGTGCCAGCAGCCCCTCCAGACTCGGGGGTCCGACCCAGTACTTC. Its translation: CASSPSRLGGPTQYF.